This T cell receptor (beta chain) was found in a study of blood T cell repertoires in COVID-19. Profiled with immunoSEQ multiplex PCR; TCRdb holds only in-frame clones, not every one. The sample shows a few hundred thousand clones, 86% of them seen only once. The CDR3 is made up of 15 amino acids. In germline, CDR1 is SGHKS, CDR2 YYEKEE (reference sequence). Trimming stripped 6 bases from V and 9 bases from J, with 19 bases between. The TCR was taken from a woman between 25 and 40 years old with active or convalescent COVID-19. Specimen: peripheral blood. V is TRBV5-5 and J is TRBJ1-6; perhaps TRBD1 as D (6 bases). This chain's CDR3 is CASMFSGTRGSPLHF. The CDR3 DNA reads as TGTGCCAGCATGTTTTCCGGGACCAGGGGTTCACCCCTCCACTTT.